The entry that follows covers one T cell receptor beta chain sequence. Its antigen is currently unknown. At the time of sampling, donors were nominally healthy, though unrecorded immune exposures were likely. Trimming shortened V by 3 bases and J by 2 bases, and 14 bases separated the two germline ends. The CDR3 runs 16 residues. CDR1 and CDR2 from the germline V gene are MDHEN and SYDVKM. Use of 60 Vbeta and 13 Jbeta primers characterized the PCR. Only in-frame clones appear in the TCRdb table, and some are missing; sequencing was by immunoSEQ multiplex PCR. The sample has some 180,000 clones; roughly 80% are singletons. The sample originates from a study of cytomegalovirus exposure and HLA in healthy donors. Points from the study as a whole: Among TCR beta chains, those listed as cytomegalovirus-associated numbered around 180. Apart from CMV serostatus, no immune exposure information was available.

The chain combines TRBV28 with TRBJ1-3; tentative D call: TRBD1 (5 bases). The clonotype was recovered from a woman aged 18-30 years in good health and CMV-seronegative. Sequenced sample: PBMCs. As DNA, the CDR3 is TGTGCCAGCAGTTTTATCGGAGAAGGGGCTGGAAACACCATATATTTT. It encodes CASSFIGEGAGNTIYF.